These T cell receptor beta chains were read from a single sample in a study of blood T cell repertoires in COVID-19. The repertoire was sequenced with immunoSEQ multiplex PCR; TCRdb's copy has only in-frame clones and lacks some. The sample holds fewer than 400,000 clones, 75% to 90% seen once. The sample taken for sequencing was peripheral blood. The receptors come from a young woman with acute or convalescent COVID-19. Each CDR3 is given with its conserved first and last residue. D genes are given only for firm matches. Size tells how often a clone was seen (once, few, many) or the class of an expanded clone, and some rows leave it out.

D gene | clone size | J gene | V gene | CDR3 DNA | CDR3 protein
TRBD1 | . | TRBJ2-2 | TRBV5-5 | TGTGCCAGCAGCTTCACAGGGGGCAGCGGGGAGCTGTTTTTT | CASSFTGGSGELFF
. | . | TRBJ2-3 | TRBV5-6 | TGTGCCAGCAGCTTAGGAGTTGCAGATACGCAGTATTTT | CASSLGVADTQYF
. | . | TRBJ1-2 | TRBV5-6 | TGTGCCAGCAGCCCAGGTGGTCCGGGGGTTATCTTC | CASSPGGPGVIF
. | . | TRBJ1-4 | TRBV5-6 | TGTGCCAGCAGCTTGTACGGTGAAAAACTGTTTTTT | CASSLYGEKLFF
TRBD1 | . | TRBJ2-1 | TRBV19 | TGTGCCAGTAGTAGCTTGTCCCGGGACAGGTCCTACAATGAGCAGTTCTTC | CASSSLSRDRSYNEQFF
TRBD1 | . | TRBJ1-2 | TRBV7-9 | TGTGCCAGCAGCTTAGGAGGACAGGGGGCTCAAGGCTACACCTTC | CASSLGGQGAQGYTF
. | . | TRBJ1-5 | TRBV19 | TGTGCCAGTAGTATGACAGAAGATTATCAGCCCCAGCATTTT | CASSMTEDYQPQHF
. | . | TRBJ1-2 | TRBV19 | TGTGCCAGTTCCCTTCGGGACTCTCTAAACTACACCTTC | CASSLRDSLNYTF
. | . | TRBJ2-7 | TRBV19 | TGTGCCAGTAGTATGAGTGGGGAGGCCATCTACGAGCAGTACTTC | CASSMSGEAIYEQYF
. | . | TRBJ2-7 | TRBV27 | TGTGCCAGCAGTTTATCGATCAGTTACGAGCAGTACTTC | CASSLSISYEQYF
. | . | TRBJ1-6 | TRBV4-1 | TGCGCCAGCAGCCAAGATCTCTTGAGCTCCTATAATTCACCCCTCCACTTT | CASSQDLLSSYNSPLHF
. | . | TRBJ1-2 | TRBV28 | TGTGCCAGCAGTTTTAAGGGGACAAGGGGCTACACCTTC | CASSFKGTRGYTF
. | many | TRBJ2-3 | TRBV14 | TGTGCCAGCAGCCAAAATCAAGATACGCAGTATTTT | CASSQNQDTQYF
. | few | TRBJ2-1 | TRBV7-6 | TGTGCCAGCAGCTTAGTCAACAGGCACAATGAGCAGTTCTTC | CASSLVNRHNEQFF
TRBD1 | . | TRBJ1-1 | TRBV7-9 | TGTGCCAGCAGCCCTCGCTTTCCGGGACAGGGGATCGGCACTGAAGCTTTCTTT | CASSPRFPGQGIGTEAFF
. | . | TRBJ1-1 | TRBV7-3 | TGTGCCAGCAGCTTAGGACAGAACACTGAAGCTTTCTTT | CASSLGQNTEAFF
TRBD1 | . | TRBJ2-2 | TRBV7-9 | TGTGCCATCCCCCGTGGGGGACAGGGGATCACCGGGGAGCTGTTTTTT | CAIPRGGQGITGELFF
TRBD1 | once | TRBJ1-3 | TRBV9 | TGTGCCAGCAGCGTTGCGACAGGGGGCTTTGGAAACACCATATATTTT | CASSVATGGFGNTIYF
TRBD2 | . | TRBJ2-7 | TRBV28 | TGTGCCAGCAGTTTATGGGCTAGCGGGAGCTACGAGCAGTACTTC | CASSLWASGSYEQYF
. | once | TRBJ1-6 | TRBV5-1 | TGCGCCAGCAGCTTGCAAGTACAAGAAAATTCACCCCTCCACTTT | CASSLQVQENSPLHF
TRBD2 | . | TRBJ2-1 | TRBV28 | TGTGCCAGCAGGGGTGGGCTAGCGGGAAGCAATGAGCAGTTCTTC | CASRGGLAGSNEQFF
. | . | TRBJ2-1 | TRBV6-1 | TGTGCCAGCAGTGAAGCCCGGGGGTTGGGCTACAATGAGCAGTTCTTC | CASSEARGLGYNEQFF
TRBD1 | . | TRBJ1-3 | TRBV9 | TGTGCCAGCAGCCCCCAAACTCCGGGACAGGGGGCCACCATATATTTT | CASSPQTPGQGATIYF
TRBD1 | . | TRBJ2-5 | TRBV7-9 | TGTGCCAGCAGCCGACAGGGGGCAATAGTGAAGACCCAGTACTTC | CASSRQGAIVKTQYF
. | . | TRBJ1-1 | TRBV6-5 | TGTGCCACATACTCGGGGTCTGAAGCTTTCTTT | CATYSGSEAFF
TRBD2 | . | TRBJ2-2 | TRBV7-3 | TGTGCCAGCAGCTCCGGACTAGCGGAAACCGGGGAGCTGTTTTTT | CASSSGLAETGELFF
TRBD1 | few | TRBJ1-6 | TRBV6-5 | TGTGCCAGCAGTTATGGACAGGGTTCACCCCTCCACTTT | CASSYGQGSPLHF
. | . | TRBJ1-2 | TRBV28 | TGTGCCAGCAGCTTCGAACAAGGGGACTATGGCTACACCTTC | CASSFEQGDYGYTF
. | . | TRBJ1-1 | TRBV12-5 | TGTGCTAGTGGTGCGGGCCGGTGGGCGAACACTGAAGCTTTCTTT | CASGAGRWANTEAFF
TRBD1 | . | TRBJ1-4 | TRBV5-6 | TGTGCCAGCAGCCAATCGACAGGGGAGGGTGAAAAACTGTTTTTT | CASSQSTGEGEKLFF
TRBD1 | . | TRBJ1-2 | TRBV6-2/TRBV6-3 | TGTGCCAGCAGTTGGAGGACAGGGGAGAACTATGGCTACACCTTC | CASSWRTGENYGYTF
. | . | TRBJ1-3 | TRBV27 | TGTGCCAGCAGCGCGACAGTCTCTGGAAACACCATATATTTT | CASSATVSGNTIYF
TRBD1 | . | TRBJ1-1 | TRBV5-4 | TGTGCCAGCAGCTCGACAGGGCCGAACACTGAAGCTTTCTTT | CASSSTGPNTEAFF
TRBD1 | . | TRBJ1-1 | TRBV9 | TGTGCCAGCAGCACAGGACAGGGAGAAAGAGCTTTCTTT | CASSTGQGERAFF
TRBD2 | . | TRBJ2-3 | TRBV7-3 | TGTGCCAGCAGCTTAAATCCGGGTCTAGCGGGGGAGGGAGATACGCAGTATTTT | CASSLNPGLAGEGDTQYF
. | . | TRBJ2-7 | TRBV6-5 | TGTGCCAGCAGAGCCTCCGGGTCCTACGAGCAGTACTTC | CASRASGSYEQYF
. | . | TRBJ2-7 | TRBV28 | TGTGCCAGCAGTCCCCCCGGGGATATGAGATTCGAGCAGTACTTC | CASSPPGDMRFEQYF
. | . | TRBJ1-2 | TRBV7-2 | TGTGCCAGCAGCCCCACCTCAGTTAACTATGGCTACACCTTC | CASSPTSVNYGYTF
. | once | TRBJ1-2 | TRBV12-3/TRBV12-4 | TGTGCCAGCAGTTTAGACTTCTATGGCTACACCTTC | CASSLDFYGYTF
. | . | TRBJ2-1 | TRBV29-1 | TGCAGCGCGAGGAGGACGACGATTGGGGATGAGCAGTTCTTC | CSARRTTIGDEQFF
TRBD1 | once | TRBJ2-3 | TRBV9 | TGTGCCAGCAGCTCCTCCGGTCGACAGGGGGTGGATACGCAGTATTTT | CASSSSGRQGVDTQYF